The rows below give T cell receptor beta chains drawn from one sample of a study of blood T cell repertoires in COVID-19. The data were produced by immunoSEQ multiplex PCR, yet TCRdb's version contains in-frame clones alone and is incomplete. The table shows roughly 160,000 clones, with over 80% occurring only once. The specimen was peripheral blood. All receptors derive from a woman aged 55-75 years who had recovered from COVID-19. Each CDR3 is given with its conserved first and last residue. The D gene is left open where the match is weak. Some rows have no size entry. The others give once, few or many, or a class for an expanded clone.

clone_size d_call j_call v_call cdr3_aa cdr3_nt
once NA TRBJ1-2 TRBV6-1 CASSEGQSNYGYTF TGTGCCAGCAGTGAAGGACAGAGTAACTATGGCTACACCTTC
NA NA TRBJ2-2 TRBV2 CASSERGGTGELFF TGTGCCAGCAGTGAAAGGGGCGGCACCGGGGAGCTGTTTTTT
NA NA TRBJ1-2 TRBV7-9 CASSPNVDRLYGYTF TGTGCCAGCAGCCCGAACGTCGACAGGCTCTACGGCTACACCTTC
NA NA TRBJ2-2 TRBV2 CASSDRGTGELFF TGTGCCAGCAGTGACAGGGGCACCGGGGAGCTGTTTTTT
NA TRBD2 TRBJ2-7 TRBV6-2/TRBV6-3 CASSRRGSSYEQYF TGTGCCAGCAGCCGGCGGGGGAGCTCCTACGAGCAGTACTTC
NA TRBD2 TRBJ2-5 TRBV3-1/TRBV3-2 CASSQVGGSTQYF TGTGCCAGCAGCCAAGTCGGGGGGTCGACCCAGTACTTC
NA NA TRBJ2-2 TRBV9 CASSGDGQITGELFF TGTGCCAGCAGCGGAGACGGACAGATCACCGGGGAGCTGTTTTTT
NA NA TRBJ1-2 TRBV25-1 CASSDQVQGHGYTF TGTGCCAGCAGTGATCAGGTACAGGGCCATGGCTACACCTTC
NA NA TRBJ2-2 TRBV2 CASIAGVIQDTGELFF TGTGCCAGCATCGCAGGGGTAATACAGGACACCGGGGAGCTGTTTTTT
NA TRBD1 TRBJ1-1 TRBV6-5 CASSGTGAGTEAFF TGTGCCAGCAGCGGGACAGGGGCCGGTACTGAAGCTTTCTTT
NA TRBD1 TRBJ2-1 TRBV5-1 CASSLIPGQAQYNEQFF TGCGCCAGCAGCCTGATACCGGGACAGGCCCAATACAATGAGCAGTTCTTC
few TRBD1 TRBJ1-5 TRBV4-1 CASSPDRGNQPQHF TGCGCCAGCAGCCCCGACAGGGGGAATCAGCCCCAGCATTTT
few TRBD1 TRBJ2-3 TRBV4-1 CASSLRGDRGTTDTQYF TGCGCCAGCAGCCTTCGAGGTGACAGGGGAACCACAGATACGCAGTATTTT
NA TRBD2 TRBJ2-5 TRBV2 CASSGIAGEIQETQYF TGTGCCAGCAGTGGGATAGCGGGGGAAATTCAAGAGACCCAGTACTTC
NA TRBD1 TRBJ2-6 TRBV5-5 CASSLVIGQGAPGANVLTF TGTGCCAGCAGCTTGGTAATAGGACAGGGGGCGCCTGGGGCCAACGTCCTGACTTTC
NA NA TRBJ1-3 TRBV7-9 CASSLRGVGNTIYF TGTGCCAGCAGCTTACGCGGGGTCGGAAACACCATATATTTT
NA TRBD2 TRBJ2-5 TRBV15 CATSRQTGTSGQETQYF TGTGCCACCAGCAGACAAACCGGGACTAGCGGACAAGAGACCCAGTACTTC
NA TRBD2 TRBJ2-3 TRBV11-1 CASSLPGGGSTDTQYF TGTGCCAGCAGCTTACCCGGCGGGGGTAGCACAGATACGCAGTATTTT
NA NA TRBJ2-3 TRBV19 CASSWQYTDTQYF TGTGCCAGTAGTTGGCAGTACACAGATACGCAGTATTTT
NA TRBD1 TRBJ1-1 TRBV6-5 CASSYTGTGNTEAFF TGTGCCAGCAGTTACACCGGGACAGGGAACACTGAAGCTTTCTTT
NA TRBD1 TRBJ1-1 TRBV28 CASSGQGTLFF TGTGCCAGCAGTGGACAGGGGACATTATTCTTT
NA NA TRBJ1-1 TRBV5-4 CASSLNQGTEAFF TGTGCCAGCAGCTTGAATCAGGGGACTGAAGCTTTCTTT
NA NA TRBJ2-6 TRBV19 CASSFPFRSGANVLTF TGTGCCAGTAGTTTCCCCTTTCGGTCAGGGGCCAACGTCCTGACTTTC
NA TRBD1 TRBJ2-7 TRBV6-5 CASSTGEPDSYEQYF TGTGCCAGCAGTACAGGGGAGCCCGACTCCTACGAGCAGTACTTC